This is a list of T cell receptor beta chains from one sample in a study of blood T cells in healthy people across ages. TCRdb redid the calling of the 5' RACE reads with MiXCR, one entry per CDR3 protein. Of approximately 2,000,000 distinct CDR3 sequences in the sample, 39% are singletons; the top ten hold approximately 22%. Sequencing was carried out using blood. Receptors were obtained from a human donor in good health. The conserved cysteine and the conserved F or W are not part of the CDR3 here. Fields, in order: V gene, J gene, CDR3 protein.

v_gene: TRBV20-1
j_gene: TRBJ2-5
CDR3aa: SASLLVEETQY

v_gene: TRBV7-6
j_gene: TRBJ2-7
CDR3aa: ASSLNQGAAFYEQY

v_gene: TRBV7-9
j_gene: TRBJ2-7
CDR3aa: AIPLGAYEQY

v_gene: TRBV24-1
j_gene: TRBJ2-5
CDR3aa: ATSDPSGGRLETQY

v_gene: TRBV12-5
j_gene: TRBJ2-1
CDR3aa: ASGLVRDGTLNNEQF

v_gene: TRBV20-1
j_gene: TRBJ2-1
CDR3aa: SAAPVTEQF

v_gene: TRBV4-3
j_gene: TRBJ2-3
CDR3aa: ASSHGQSTDTQY

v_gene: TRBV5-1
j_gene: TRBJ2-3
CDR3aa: ASNQRGTDTQY

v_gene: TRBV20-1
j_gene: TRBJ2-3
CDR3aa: SARGRGTVDTQY

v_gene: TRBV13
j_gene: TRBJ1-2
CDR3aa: ASSPIVLRDRGQDYGYT

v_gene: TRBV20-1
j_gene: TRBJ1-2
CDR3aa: SARPTTQGAGKGYT

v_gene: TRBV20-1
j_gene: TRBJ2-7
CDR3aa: SVRDQGTASYEQY

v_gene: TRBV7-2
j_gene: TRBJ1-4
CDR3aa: ASSLVVRGAFQTNEKLF

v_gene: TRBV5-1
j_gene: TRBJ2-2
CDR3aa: ASSPDGTGEFGGELF

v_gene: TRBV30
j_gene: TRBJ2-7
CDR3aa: AWSFNNLEQY

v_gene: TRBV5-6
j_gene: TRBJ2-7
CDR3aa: ASTMTSFRSYEQY

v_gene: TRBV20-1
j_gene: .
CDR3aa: SAGRGGRPYEQY

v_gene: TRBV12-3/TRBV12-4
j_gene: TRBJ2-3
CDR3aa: ASTTLGAEGSTDTQY

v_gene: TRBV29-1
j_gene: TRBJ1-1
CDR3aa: SARPSRKGPEAF

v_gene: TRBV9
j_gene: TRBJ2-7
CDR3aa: ASSVDWGDYEQY

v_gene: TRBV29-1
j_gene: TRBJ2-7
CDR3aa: SVQRAGQEQY

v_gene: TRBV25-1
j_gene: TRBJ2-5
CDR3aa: ASSEPAGGEETQY

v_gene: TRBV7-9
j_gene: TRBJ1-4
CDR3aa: ASGREGEKLF

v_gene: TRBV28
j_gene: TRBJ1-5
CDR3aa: ASSFTSIRDRGFQPQH

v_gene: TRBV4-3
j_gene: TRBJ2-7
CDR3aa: ASALGPSGEYEQY

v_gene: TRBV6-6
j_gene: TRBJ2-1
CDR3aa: ASSPNRGHEQF

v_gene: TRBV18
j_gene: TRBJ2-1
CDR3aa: ASSLGTAYNERF

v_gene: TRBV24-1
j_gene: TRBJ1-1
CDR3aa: ATSAGGTEAF

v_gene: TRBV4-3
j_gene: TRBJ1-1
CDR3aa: ASSQGSGDTEAF

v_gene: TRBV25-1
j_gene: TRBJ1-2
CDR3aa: ASSETGLDGYT

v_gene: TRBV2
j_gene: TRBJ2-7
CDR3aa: ASKRQASYEQY

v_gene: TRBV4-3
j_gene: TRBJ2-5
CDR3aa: ASSQGTSGVETQY

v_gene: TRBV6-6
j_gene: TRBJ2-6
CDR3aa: ASTHTGDSGANVLT

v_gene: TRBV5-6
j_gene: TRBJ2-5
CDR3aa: ASSFTSGGAYQETQY

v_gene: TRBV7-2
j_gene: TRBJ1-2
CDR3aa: ASSGGIYYGYT

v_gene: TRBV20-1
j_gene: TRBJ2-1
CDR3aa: SARDLRASLGNEQF

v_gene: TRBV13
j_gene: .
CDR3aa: ASSSDRVRAYEQY

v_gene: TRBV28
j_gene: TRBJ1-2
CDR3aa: ASSLLQTHRGVYGYT

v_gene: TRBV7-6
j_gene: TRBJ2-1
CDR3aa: ASSLDRVEQF

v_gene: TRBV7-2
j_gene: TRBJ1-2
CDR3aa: ASSLRVSGGHYGYT

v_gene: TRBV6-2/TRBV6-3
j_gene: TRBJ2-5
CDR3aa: ASSNRRETQY

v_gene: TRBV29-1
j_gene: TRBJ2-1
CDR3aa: SVEDLQEGFVNEQL

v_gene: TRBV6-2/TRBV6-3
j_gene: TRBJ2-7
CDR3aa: ASAQQGDEQY

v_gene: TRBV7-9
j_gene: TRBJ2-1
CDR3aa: ASSSPGTRRFVEQF

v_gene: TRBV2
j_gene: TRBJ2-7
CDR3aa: ASRDRGFYEQY

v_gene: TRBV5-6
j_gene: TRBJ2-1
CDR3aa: ASSLQRLGRKNEQF

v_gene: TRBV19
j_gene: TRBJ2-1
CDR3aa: ASSDRLDNEQF

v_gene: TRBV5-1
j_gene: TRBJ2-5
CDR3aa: ASSRDEAGGQRETQY

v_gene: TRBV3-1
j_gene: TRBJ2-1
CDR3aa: ASSQGGGDYNEQF

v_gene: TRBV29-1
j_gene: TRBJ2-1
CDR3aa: SGRRDRGTNEQF

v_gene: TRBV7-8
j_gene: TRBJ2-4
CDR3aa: ASSLGNAKNIQY

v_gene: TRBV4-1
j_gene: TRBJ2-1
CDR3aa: ASSQEGRGMDEQF

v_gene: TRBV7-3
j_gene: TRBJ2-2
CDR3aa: ASSSGTPGTGELF